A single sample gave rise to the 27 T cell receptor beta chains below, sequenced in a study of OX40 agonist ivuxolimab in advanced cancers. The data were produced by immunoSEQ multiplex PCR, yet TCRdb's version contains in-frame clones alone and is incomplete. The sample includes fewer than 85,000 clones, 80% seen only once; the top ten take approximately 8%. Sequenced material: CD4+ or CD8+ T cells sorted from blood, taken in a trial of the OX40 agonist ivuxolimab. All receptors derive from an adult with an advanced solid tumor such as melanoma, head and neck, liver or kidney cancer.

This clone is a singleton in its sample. CDR3 loop: CASTSKDYEQYF. DNA of the CDR3: TGTGCCAGTACAAGTAAGGATTACGAGCAGTACTTC. The V gene is TRBV19, the J gene TRBJ2-5; D not certain. The last part of the DNA fits TRBJ2-7 better; the J call may be wrong. There are 12 residues in the CDR3. Germline V gene data show CDR1 as LNHDA and CDR2 as SQIVND (reference sequence).

For the CDR3, the DNA is TGTGCCAGCAGCTTAAGACCCATGCTCTCTGGAAACACCATATATTTT. It codes for CASSLRPMLSGNTIYF. The chain combines TRBV5-8 with TRBJ1-3; D unresolved. Germline V lookup: CDR1 SGHTS, CDR2 YDEGEE. The V and J ends lost 2 bases and 0 bases respectively, with 12 bases between them. The CDR3 has 16 residues.

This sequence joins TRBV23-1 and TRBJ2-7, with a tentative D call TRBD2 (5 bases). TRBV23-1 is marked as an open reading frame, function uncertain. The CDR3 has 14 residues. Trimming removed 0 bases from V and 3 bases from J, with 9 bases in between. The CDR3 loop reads CASSQSWEYYEQYV. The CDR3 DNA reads TGCGCCAGCAGTCAATCCTGGGAGTACTACGAGCAGTACGTC.

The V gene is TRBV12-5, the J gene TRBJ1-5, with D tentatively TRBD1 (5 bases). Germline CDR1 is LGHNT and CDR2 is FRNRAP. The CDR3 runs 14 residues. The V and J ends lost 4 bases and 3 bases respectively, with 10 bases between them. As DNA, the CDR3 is TGTGCTAGTGGTTCCGGGGCCCCCAATCAGCCCCAGCATTTT. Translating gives CASGSGAPNQPQHF.

This CDR3 reads CASSFFGDSSYEQYF. In DNA, the CDR3 is TGTGCCAGCAGTTTTTTTGGGGATTCCTCCTACGAGCAGTACTTC. The chain employs TRBV27 and TRBJ2-7, with D hard to call. Germline CDR1 reads MNHEY; CDR2 reads SMNVEV (reference sequence). V was pared by 3 bases and J by 0 bases, with 12 bases between. CDR3 size: 15 residues.

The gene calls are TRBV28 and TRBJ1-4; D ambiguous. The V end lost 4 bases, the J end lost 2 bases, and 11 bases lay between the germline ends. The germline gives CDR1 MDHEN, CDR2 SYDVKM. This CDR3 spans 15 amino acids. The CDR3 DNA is TGTGCCAGCAGTTCGCAGAAGACTACTAATGAAAAACTGTTTTTT. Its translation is CASSSQKTTNEKLFF. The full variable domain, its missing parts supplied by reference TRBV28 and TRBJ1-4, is DVKVTQSSRYLVKRTGEKVFLECVQDMDHENMFWYRQDPGLGLRLIYFSYDVKMKEKGDIPEGYSVSREKKERFSLILESASTNQTSMYLCASSSQKTTNEKLFFGSGTQLSVL.

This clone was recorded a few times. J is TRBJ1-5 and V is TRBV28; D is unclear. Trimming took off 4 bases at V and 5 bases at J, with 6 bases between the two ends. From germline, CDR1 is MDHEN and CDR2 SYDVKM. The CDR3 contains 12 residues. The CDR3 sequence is CASSSSDQPQHF. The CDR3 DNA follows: TGTGCCAGCAGTTCAAGCGATCAGCCCCAGCATTTT.

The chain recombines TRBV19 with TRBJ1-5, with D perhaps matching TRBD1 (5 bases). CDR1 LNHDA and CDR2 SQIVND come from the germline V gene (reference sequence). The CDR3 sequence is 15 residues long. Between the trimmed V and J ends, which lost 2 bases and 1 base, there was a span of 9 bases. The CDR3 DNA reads TGTGCCAGTAGTATATACGGGGGGAGCAATCAGCCCCAGCATTTT. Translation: CASSIYGGSNQPQHF.

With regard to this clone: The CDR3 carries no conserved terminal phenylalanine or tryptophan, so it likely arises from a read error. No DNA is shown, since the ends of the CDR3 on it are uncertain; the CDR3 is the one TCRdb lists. CDR3 sequence reads: CATWILAGGLLTD. V is TRBV7-9 and J is TRBJ2-7; no DNA check was done on the table's D call, TRBD2. The CDR3 spans 13 residues, counting both ends. The germline V gene has CDR1 SEHNR and CDR2 FQNEAQ (reference sequence).

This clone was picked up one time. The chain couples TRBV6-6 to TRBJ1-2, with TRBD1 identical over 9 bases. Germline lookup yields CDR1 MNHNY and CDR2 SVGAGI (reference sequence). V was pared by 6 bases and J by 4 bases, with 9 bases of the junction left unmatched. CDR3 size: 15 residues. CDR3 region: CASRTTGQGSYGYTF. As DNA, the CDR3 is TGTGCCAGCAGGACAACGGGACAGGGTTCCTATGGCTACACCTTC.

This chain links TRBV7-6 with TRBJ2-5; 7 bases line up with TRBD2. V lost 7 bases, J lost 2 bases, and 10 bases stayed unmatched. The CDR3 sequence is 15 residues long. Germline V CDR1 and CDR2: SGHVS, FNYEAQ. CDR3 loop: CASKSRGGEQETQYF. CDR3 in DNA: TGTGCCAGCAAGAGTCGTGGGGGGGAACAAGAGACCCAGTACTTC.

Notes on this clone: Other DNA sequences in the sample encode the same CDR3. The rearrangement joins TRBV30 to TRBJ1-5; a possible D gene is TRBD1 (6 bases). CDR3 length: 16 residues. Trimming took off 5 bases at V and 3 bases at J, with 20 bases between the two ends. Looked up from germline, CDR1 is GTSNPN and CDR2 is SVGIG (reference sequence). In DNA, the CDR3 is TGTGCCTGGCGTCGGGGGGGGGCGTGGGACAATCAGCCCCAGCATTTT. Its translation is CAWRRGGAWDNQPQHF.

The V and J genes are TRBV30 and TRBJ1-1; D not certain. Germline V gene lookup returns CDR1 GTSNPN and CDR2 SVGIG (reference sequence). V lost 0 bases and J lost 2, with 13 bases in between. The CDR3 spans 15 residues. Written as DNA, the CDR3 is TGTGCCTGGAGTGTACTGTATGGGAAAAACACTGAAGCTTTCTTT. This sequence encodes CAWSVLYGKNTEAFF.

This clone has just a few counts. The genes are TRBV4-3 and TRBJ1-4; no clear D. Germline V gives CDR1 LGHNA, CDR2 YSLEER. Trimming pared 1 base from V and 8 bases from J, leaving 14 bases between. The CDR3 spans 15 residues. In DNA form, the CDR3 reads TGCGCCAGCAGCCAAGCGGCGAACGAAGGCGAAAAACTGTTTTTT. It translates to CASSQAANEGEKLFF.

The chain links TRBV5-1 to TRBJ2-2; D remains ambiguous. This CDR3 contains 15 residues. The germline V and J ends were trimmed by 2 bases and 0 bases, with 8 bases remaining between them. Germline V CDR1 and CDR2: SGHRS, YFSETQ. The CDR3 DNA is TGCGCCAGCAGCTTCGGGCCTGCGAACACCGGGGAGCTGTTTTTT. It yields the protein CASSFGPANTGELFF.

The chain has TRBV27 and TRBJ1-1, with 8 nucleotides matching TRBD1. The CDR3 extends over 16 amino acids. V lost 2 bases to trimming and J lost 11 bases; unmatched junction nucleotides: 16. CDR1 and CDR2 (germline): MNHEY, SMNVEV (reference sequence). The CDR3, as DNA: TGTGCCAGCAGTTTAAAAGCAGGGGGCCCTTTCCTTCAGGCTTTCTTT. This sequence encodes CASSLKAGGPFLQAFF.

CDR3 loop: CATQRDRDTEAFF. In DNA form, the CDR3 reads TGTGCCACCCAAAGGGATAGGGACACTGAAGCTTTCTTT. The chain couples TRBV7-8 to TRBJ1-1; D is uncertain. The CDR3 length is 13 residues. The ends were cut back, 10 bases at V and 3 bases at J, with 15 bases in the middle. Germline CDR1 is SGHVS and CDR2 is FQNEAQ. Supplemented by reference TRBV7-8 and TRBJ1-1, the full variable domain reads GAGVSQSPRYKVAKRGQDVALRCDPISGHVSLFWYQQALGQGPEFLTYFQNEAQLDKSGLPSDRFFAERPEGSVSTLKIQRTQQEDSAVYLCATQRDRDTEAFFGQGTRLTVV.

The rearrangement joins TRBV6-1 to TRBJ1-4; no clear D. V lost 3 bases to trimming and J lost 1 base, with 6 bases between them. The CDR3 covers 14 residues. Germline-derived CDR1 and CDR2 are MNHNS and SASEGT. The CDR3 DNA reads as TGTGCCAGCAGTGAGCGGAGAACTAATGAAAAACTGTTTTTT. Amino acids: CASSERRTNEKLFF.

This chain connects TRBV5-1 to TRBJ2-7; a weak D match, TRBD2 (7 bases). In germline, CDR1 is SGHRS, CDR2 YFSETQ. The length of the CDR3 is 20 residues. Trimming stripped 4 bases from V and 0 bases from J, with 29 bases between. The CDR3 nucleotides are TGCGCCAGCAGCCCGGGGCCCCCACAGGGAGGGTGGGCGAGCTCCTACGAGCAGTACGTC. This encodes CASSPGPPQGGWASSYEQYV.

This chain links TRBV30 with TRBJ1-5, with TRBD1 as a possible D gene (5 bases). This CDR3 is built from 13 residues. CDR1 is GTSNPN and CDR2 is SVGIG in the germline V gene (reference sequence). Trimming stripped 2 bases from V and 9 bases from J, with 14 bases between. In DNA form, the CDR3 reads TGTGCCTGGAGTCAATCCTTCGGGGCGCCCCAGCATTTT. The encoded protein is CAWSQSFGAPQHF.

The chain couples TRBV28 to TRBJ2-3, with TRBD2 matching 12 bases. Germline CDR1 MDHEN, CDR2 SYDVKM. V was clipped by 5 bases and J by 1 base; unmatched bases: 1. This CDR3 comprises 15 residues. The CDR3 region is CASSRTSGGTDTQYF. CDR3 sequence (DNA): TGTGCCAGCAGTCGGACTAGCGGGGGCACAGATACGCAGTATTTT. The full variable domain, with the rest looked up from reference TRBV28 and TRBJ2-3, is DVKVTQSSRYLVKRTGEKVFLECVQDMDHENMFWYRQDPGLGLRLIYFSYDVKMKEKGDIPEGYSVSREKKERFSLILESASTNQTSMYLCASSRTSGGTDTQYFGPGTRLTVL.

The CDR3 spells CSAEGQINTEAFF. The CDR3 nucleotides are TGCAGCGCTGAGGGCCAGATCAACACTGAAGCTTTCTTT. V and J are TRBV29-1 and TRBJ1-1; D remains unclear. CDR1 and CDR2 (germline): SQVTM, ANQGSEA. The V end was cut by 7 bases, the J end by 2 bases, with 14 bases between. This CDR3 comprises 13 residues.

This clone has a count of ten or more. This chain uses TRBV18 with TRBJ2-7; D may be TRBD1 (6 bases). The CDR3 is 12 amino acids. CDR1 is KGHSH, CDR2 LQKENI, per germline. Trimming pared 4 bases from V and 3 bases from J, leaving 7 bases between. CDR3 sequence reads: CASSLDSYEQYV. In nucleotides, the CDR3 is TGTGCCAGCTCACTGGACAGCTACGAGCAGTACGTC.

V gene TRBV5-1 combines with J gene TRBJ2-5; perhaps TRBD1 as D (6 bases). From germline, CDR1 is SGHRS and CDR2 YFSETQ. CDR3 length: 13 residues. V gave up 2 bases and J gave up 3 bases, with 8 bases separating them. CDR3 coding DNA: TGCGCCAGCAGCTTACAGGGTGAAGAGACCCAGTACTTC. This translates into CASSLQGEETQYF.

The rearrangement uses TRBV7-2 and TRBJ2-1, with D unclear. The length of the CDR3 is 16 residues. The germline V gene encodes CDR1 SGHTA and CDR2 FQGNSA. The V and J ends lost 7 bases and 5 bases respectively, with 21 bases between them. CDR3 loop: CASTYAVVLPDNEQFF. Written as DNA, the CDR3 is TGTGCCAGCACCTATGCCGTGGTTCTTCCCGACAATGAGCAGTTCTTC.

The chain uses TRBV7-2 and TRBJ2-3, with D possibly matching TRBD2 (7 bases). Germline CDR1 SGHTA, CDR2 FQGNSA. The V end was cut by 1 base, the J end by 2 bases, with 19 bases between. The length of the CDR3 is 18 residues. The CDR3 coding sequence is TGTGCCAGCAGCTTAGGAAGGGAGGGCGGGGGCTACACAGATACGCAGTATTTT. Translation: CASSLGREGGGYTDTQYF. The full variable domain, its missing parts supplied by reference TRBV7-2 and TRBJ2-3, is GAGVSQSPSNKVTEKGKDVELRCDPISGHTALYWYRQSLGQGLEFLIYFQGNSAPDKSGLPSDRFSAERTGGSVSTLTIQRTQQEDSAVYLCASSLGREGGGYTDTQYFGPGTRLTVL.

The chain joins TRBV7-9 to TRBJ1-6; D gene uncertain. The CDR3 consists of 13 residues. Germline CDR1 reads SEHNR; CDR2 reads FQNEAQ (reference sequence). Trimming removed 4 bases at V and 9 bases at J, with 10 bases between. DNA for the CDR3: TGTGCCAGCAGCTCCCAGATGGGTTCACCCCTCCACTTT. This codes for CASSSQMGSPLHF.